The 17 T cell receptor beta chains listed next were all sequenced from one sample in a study of T cells in Graves' hyperthyroidism and ophthalmopathy. The CDR3 regions of TCR beta were amplified from RNA transcripts. The HTBI set primed first-round TCR CDR3 RT-PCR. TCRdb independently ran MiXCR on the multiplex PCR reads; one entry per CDR3 protein. The table lists 350,000 to 400,000 distinct CDR3 sequences, more than 12% of them singletons. Specimen: blood. These receptors all come from a woman aged 25 to 45 with Graves' hyperthyroidism.

The rearrangement links TRBV15 to TRBJ1-5, with D tentatively TRBD1 (5 bases). CDR1 is LNHNV, CDR2 YYDKDF, per germline (reference sequence). V was clipped by 1 base and J by 4 bases, with 8 bases between them. The CDR3 consists of 14 residues. The CDR3 region is CATSRGQLNQPQHF. The DNA for the CDR3 is TGTGCCACCAGCAGAGGACAGTTAAATCAGCCCCAGCATTTT.

Only a few counts were recorded for this clonotype. The V gene is TRBV3-1, the J gene TRBJ1-6; D ambiguous. Germline V CDR1 and CDR2: LGHDT, YNNKEL (reference sequence). The CDR3 extends over 16 amino acids. The V end lost 3 bases, the J end lost 6 bases, and 15 bases lay between the germline ends. CDR3 residues: CASSHYGVPGNSPLHF. The CDR3 coding sequence is TGTGCCAGCAGCCATTATGGGGTACCCGGTAATTCACCCCTCCACTTT.

The chain employs TRBV24-1 and TRBJ2-1; D gene ambiguous. Per the germline V gene, CDR1 is KGHDR and CDR2 is SFDVKD. Between the trimmed V and J ends, which lost 4 bases and 10 bases, there was a span of 10 bases. The CDR3 has 12 residues. The CDR3 region has the DNA TGTGCCACCAGTGAGTTACAGACAGAGCAGTTCTTC. Its protein product is CATSELQTEQFF.

The chain has TRBV18 and TRBJ2-7, with 7 nucleotides matching TRBD2. Germline trimming cut 4 bases from V and 2 bases from J; bases unmatched to any gene: 11. Germline V gene lookup returns CDR1 KGHSH and CDR2 LQKENI. CDR3 length equals 16 residues. CDR3 protein: CASSHLDRDYAYEQYF. The CDR3 DNA is TGTGCCAGCTCACATCTCGACCGGGACTATGCCTACGAGCAGTACTTC.

This clonotype was found many times. The rearrangement uses TRBV6-5 and TRBJ1-1; no clear D gene. The CDR3 contains 14 residues. The V and J ends lost 0 bases and 7 bases respectively, with 12 bases between them. Germline-derived CDR1 and CDR2 are MNHEY and SVGAGI. The CDR3 reads CASSYSQLRFEAFF. The DNA for the CDR3 is TGTGCCAGCAGTTACTCACAATTGAGATTTGAAGCTTTCTTT.

This clonotype was recorded at least ten times. The gene calls are TRBV5-1 and TRBJ2-1, with D perhaps given as TRBD1 or TRBD2 (5 bases each). The germline V gene encodes CDR1 SGHRS and CDR2 YFSETQ. Trimming cost V 4 bases and J 0 bases, with 11 bases left between them. The length of the CDR3 is 15 residues. The CDR3 spells CASSQGTSSYNEQFF. As DNA, the CDR3 is TGCGCCAGCAGCCAAGGGACGAGCTCCTACAATGAGCAGTTCTTC.

CDR3 nucleotide sequence: TGCGCCAGCAGCTTGTCGGGGGGGTCCGGAGATACGCAGTATTTT. Encoded protein: CASSLSGGSGDTQYF. This rearrangement joins TRBV5-1 to TRBJ2-3; 8 nucleotides agree with TRBD2. Per germline, CDR1 SGHRS and CDR2 YFSETQ. The CDR3 is 15 residues long. V lost 1 base, J lost 5 bases, and 6 bases stayed unmatched.

This clonotype was counted many times. The rearrangement uses TRBV27 and TRBJ2-1; 11 bases align to TRBD2. The V gene end was trimmed by 4 bases and the J gene end by 12 bases; junction bases not matched to a gene: 8. The CDR3 is made up of 14 amino acids. Germline CDR1 and CDR2: MNHEY and SMNVEV (reference sequence). This CDR3 reads CASSSRLAGRGQFF. CDR3 nucleotide sequence: TGTGCCAGCAGTTCGCGACTAGCGGGGCGGGGGCAGTTCTTC.

This clonotype has ten or more counts. The J gene is TRBJ2-1, the V gene TRBV6-1; no reliable D call. V gave up 7 bases and J gave up 4 bases, with 17 bases separating them. The CDR3 length is 15 residues. Germline V CDR1 and CDR2: MNHNS, SASEGT. CDR3 amino acids: CASINRLFGYNEQFF. CDR3 DNA sequence: TGTGCCAGCATCAATCGGCTGTTTGGGTACAATGAGCAGTTCTTC.

This clonotype was recorded at least ten times. The rearrangement joins TRBV27 to TRBJ2-5; 9 bases line up with TRBD2. This CDR3 spans 15 amino acids. CDR1 is MNHEY, CDR2 SMNVEV, per germline (reference sequence). The junction had 7 bases not matched to a gene; V was cut back by 2 bases and J by 6 bases. CDR3 DNA: TGTGCCAGCAGTTTACTGCGGGAGGGCCTGAAGACCCAGTACTTC. It yields the protein CASSLLREGLKTQYF.

The V call is TRBV11-3, the J call TRBJ1-1, with D unclear. The CDR3 runs 12 residues. Germline V CDR1 and CDR2: SGHNT, YENEEA. V lost 4 bases, J lost 5 bases, and 8 bases lay in between. The chain's CDR3 is CASSSEGTEAFF. The CDR3 DNA follows: TGTGCCAGCAGCTCAGAAGGGACTGAAGCTTTCTTT.

This clonotype was seen repeatedly, ten times or more. The chain recombines TRBV3-1 with TRBJ2-1, with 7 bases fitting TRBD2. CDR1 is LGHDT and CDR2 is YNNKEL in the germline V gene (reference sequence). CDR3 size: 14 residues. V trimming: 1 base; J trimming: 5 bases; junction bases outside the gene matches: 2. As DNA, the CDR3 is TGTGCCAGCAGCCAAGTGACTAGCCACAATGAGCAGTTCTTC. Protein: CASSQVTSHNEQFF.

With regard to this clonotype: A much larger clone sits a single nucleotide away, making a read error possible. The J gene is TRBJ1-2, the V gene TRBV12-3 or TRBV12-4, with D maybe TRBD1 (5 bases). V was cut by 6 bases and J by 6 bases, with 17 bases left in between. The CDR3 loop spans 14 amino acids. The CDR3 region is CASSPGWGNHGYTF. The DNA of the CDR3 is TGTGCCAGCAGCCCGGGGTGGGGCAACCATGGCTACACCTTC.

This clonotype came up a few times. V and J are TRBV20-1 and TRBJ2-7, with a tentative D call TRBD2 (6 bases). The CDR3 totals 12 residues. From germline, CDR1 is DFQATT and CDR2 SNEGSKA (reference sequence). Trimming pared 5 bases from V and 4 bases from J, leaving 12 bases between. This CDR3 reads CSARLAGYEQYF. CDR3 sequence (DNA): TGCAGTGCTCGACTCGCGGGATACGAGCAGTACTTC.

The V call is TRBV10-3, the J call TRBJ2-3, with a weak D call TRBD2 (6 bases). Between the trimmed V and J ends, which lost 10 bases and 6 bases, there was a span of 17 bases. The CDR3 has 13 residues. CDR1 is ENHRY and CDR2 is SYGVKD in the germline V gene. The CDR3 DNA sequence: TGTGCCACACACCGGGACTCCTGGGATACGCAGTATTTT. Its translation is CATHRDSWDTQYF.

This clonotype showed up many times. The chain couples TRBV16 to TRBJ1-1, with 8 positions matching TRBD1. Germline values: CDR1 KGHSY, CDR2 FQNENV. With 3 bases clipped from V and 4 bases from J, the junction kept 7 bases outside the gene matches. CDR3 length: 15 amino acids. The CDR3 bases are TGTGCCAGCAGCCAGACGACGACAGGGGCCACTGAAGCTTTCTTT. It yields the protein CASSQTTTGATEAFF.

This clonotype has a count of ten or more. For the CDR3, the DNA is TGTGCCACCAGCAGAGATCCTGGAGGGACGTACACTGAAGCTTTCTTT. Its translation is CATSRDPGGTYTEAFF. This rearrangement joins TRBV15 to TRBJ1-1; maybe TRBD1 (5 bases). This CDR3 is built from 16 residues. The germline V and J ends were trimmed by 0 bases and 3 bases, with 14 bases remaining between them. Germline assignment: CDR1 LNHNV and CDR2 YYDKDF (reference sequence).